This TCR beta chain is from a study of blood T cell repertoires in COVID-19. Background on the study: The United States, Italy and Spain supplied acute and convalescent COVID-19 samples. The cDNA or gDNA used as material had been derived from T cells, B-cell-depleted T cells, or PBMCs.

The study drew participants aged about 18 to 89 years from about two dozen US areas. Only in-frame clones appear in the TCRdb table, and some are missing; sequencing was by immunoSEQ multiplex PCR. The sample contains hundreds of thousands of clones, nearly 90% of which appear only once. What was sequenced was PBMCs or T cells enriched from blood (not recorded which). This clonotype originated in a middle-aged woman with acute COVID-19.

The CDR3 DNA is TGTGCCAGCAGGGCGGGGCAGGGCGTCACCGGGGAGCTGTTTTTT. This codes for CASRAGQGVTGELFF. The chain has TRBV6-5 and TRBJ2-2, with D perhaps TRBD2 (6 bases). The length of the CDR3 is 15 residues. CDR1 MNHEY and CDR2 SVGAGI come from the germline V gene. Between the trimmed V and J ends, which lost 6 bases and 4 bases, there was a span of 15 bases.